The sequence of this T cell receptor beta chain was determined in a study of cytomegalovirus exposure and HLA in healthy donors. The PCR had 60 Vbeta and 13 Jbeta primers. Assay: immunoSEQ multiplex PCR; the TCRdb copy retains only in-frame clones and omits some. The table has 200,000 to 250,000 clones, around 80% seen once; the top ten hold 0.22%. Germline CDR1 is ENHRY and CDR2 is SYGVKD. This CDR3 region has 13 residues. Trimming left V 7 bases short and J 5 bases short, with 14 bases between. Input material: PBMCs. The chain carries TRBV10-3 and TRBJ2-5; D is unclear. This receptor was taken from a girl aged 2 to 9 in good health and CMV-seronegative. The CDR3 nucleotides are TGTGCCATCAATTCTGGGCCAGAGGAGACCCAGTACTTC. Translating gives CAINSGPEETQYF.